This TCR beta chain was profiled in a study of shared clonotypes between healthy human individuals. The method was immunoSEQ multiplex PCR; TCRdb's version includes in-frame clones alone and lacks a portion of them. The table records approximately 2.5 million clones, roughly 92% of them present only once. Trimming cost V 10 bases and J 11 bases, with 26 bases left between them. The CDR3 contains 14 residues. Germline V gene sequence: CDR1 ENHRY, CDR2 SYGVKD. Source material: naive CD4+ T cells sorted from blood. Described subset: CD45RA+ positively selected. This chain uses TRBV10-3 with TRBJ2-5; maybe TRBD1 (6 bases). The source is a man aged 18 to 35 in good health. The CDR3 region is CATLAGAAPEEQYF. The CDR3 region has the DNA TGTGCCACTCTGGCAGGGGCGGCCCCGGAGGAGCAGTACTTC.